This T cell receptor (beta chain) was recovered during a study of Ad26.COV2.S vaccination and SARS-CoV-2 variants (dated by TCRdb to about 2021). Describing the broader study: Vaccine-arm donors were drawn from COV1001, a multicentre, randomized, double-blind, placebo-controlled phase I-IIa trial of Ad26.COV2.S in healthy adults. Participants in the trial were split at random into five groups of five each, receiving low-dose or high-dose Ad26.COV2.S once or twice, or else placebo on both occasions. Ad26.COV2.S was administered intramuscularly at a dose of 5x10^10 or 1x10^11 viral particles, either as one shot or as two shots given 56 days apart. Throughout the experiments and outcome assessment, investigators stayed blinded to trial group allocation. A total of around 32 samples were included in the TCR-sequenced set, comprising roughly 19 Ad26.COV2.S vaccine recipients, 5 placebo recipients and 8 SARS-CoV-2 convalescent individuals. TCRbeta repertoire sequencing was used to assess the specificity and breadth of SARS-CoV-2-reactive T cell receptors after Ad26.COV2.S vaccination.

The immunoSEQ Assay was used to sequence TCRbeta CDR3 regions. After extraction, genomic DNA underwent amplification by bias-controlled multiplex PCR, followed by high-throughput sequencing. In the original analysis: Collapsing and filtering of sequences were performed to quantify the absolute abundance of each unique TCRbeta CDR3 region. T cell fraction was estimated by normalization of TCRbeta template counts to usable DNA, with usable DNA being measured through amplification of reference genes present in all nucleated cells. Repertoire TCRs were annotated as SARS-CoV-2-specific when V gene, CDR3 amino acid sequence and J gene were exactly matched to a known reactive TCR set. The reference SARS-CoV-2 TCR set was obtained from MIRA and was filtered for enrichment in COVID-19-positive ImmuneCODE repertoires, whereby public or cross-reactive TCRs were removed. Drawing on the MIRA antigens, annotated TCRs were analysed further at the level of specific ORF or position within ORF. Breadth was defined as annotated unique rearrangements over total unique productive rearrangements; depth was the summed frequency of those rearrangements. Group comparisons of TCR breadth used two-sided Wilcoxon rank-sum tests. The clones in this table, taken by TCRdb from immuneACCESS, are in-frame only. Not every clone is retained; where verified, under half of the shortfall comes from an unresolved V gene, and the cause of the rest is unknown. V, J and clone size are those of that table, while D and trimming were read from the DNA. This sample is represented by approximately 420,000 clones; around nine tenths of them were singletons. Of the sample, roughly 4% is held by the ten largest clones.

The treatment or condition label, read with the paper, signifies: around 19 received Ad26.COV2.S at low or high dose, single or two shots; roughly five received placebo; per-sample allocation not given. Repertoires of vaccine and placebo recipients were sequenced from samples collected on day 63 after the first injection. Cohort 1b enrolled 25 to 30 adults aged 18-55 years at a single site in Boston, USA, between 29 July and 7 August 2020. Ad26.COV2.S was a replication-incompetent adenovirus type 26 vector expressing a prefusion-stabilized SARS-CoV-2 spike protein from the original Wuhan strain. On this clone itself: The antigen it recognizes is unknown. Per-nucleotide qualities are absent, and no much larger clonotype sits a single base away.

Looking up the germline V gene yields CDR1 SGHRS and CDR2 YFSETQ. V lost 3 bases and J lost 0 bases; the stretch between them is 9 bases long. The CDR3 covers 15 residues, taking in both the cysteine and the phenylalanine. Left in the record is the CDR3 DNA by itself, 45 bases read in frame from the first base. The full study reports these points: According to the authors, total T cell responses may have been underestimated by the TCR breadth and depth analyses. After vaccination, substantial breadth of spike-specific CD8+ and CD4+ T cell responses was reported. Comparable non-spike TCR breadth was observed between vaccine and placebo recipients, consistent with only spike being contained in the vaccine. The study was not powered for comparison of responses between vaccine doses or regimens. Ad26.COV2.S recipients had higher spike-specific TCR breadth than placebo recipients (P = 0.0014).

The sample in question was peripheral blood, obtained in a trial of Ad26.COV2.S vaccine versus placebo. The sequence is built from TRBV5-1 and TRBJ2-2, with the D gene call left open. The clonotype comes from a person aged 18 to 65 who received the Ad26.COV2.S COVID-19 vaccine or a placebo. This receptor has the CDR3 CASSSPRTNTGELFF. The DNA is TGCGCCAGCAGCTCCCCCAGGACGAACACCGGGGAGCTGTTTTTT. The entire variable domain, with the stretches around the CDR3 drawn from the reference TRBV5-1 and TRBJ2-2 proteins, is KAGVTQTPRYLIKTRGQQVTLSCSPISGHRSVSWYQQTPGQGLQFLFEYFSETQRNKGNFPGRFSGRQFSNSRSEMNVSTLELGDSALYLCASSSPRTNTGELFFGEGSRLTVL.